The 13 T cell receptor beta chains below all came from one sample that was sequenced in a study of monozygotic twins with inflammatory bowel disease. TCRdb reprocessed the 5' RACE reads, with one entry per CDR3 protein and no DNA. The sample table includes about 210,000 distinct CDR3 sequences. The material sequenced was blood. The receptors derive from a human donor with ulcerative colitis or Crohn's disease, or a healthy co-twin of an affected twin (not recorded which).

This chain joins TRBV3-1 and TRBJ2-2. CDR3 size: 11 residues. Germline lookup yields CDR1 LGHDT and CDR2 YNNKEL (reference sequence). CDR3 sequence: CASSRSGELFF.

The V call is TRBV7-8, the J call TRBJ2-7; the D gene TCRdb calls, TRBD1, cannot be checked with no DNA. Germline V gene sequence: CDR1 SGHVS, CDR2 FQNEAQ. This CDR3 contains 15 residues. The CDR3 region is CASSLRGALGYEQYF.

The chain is built from TRBV20-1 and TRBJ1-2; there is no DNA to check the TCRdb D call of TRBD1. CDR1 is DFQATT, CDR2 SNEGSKA, per germline (reference sequence). The CDR3 has 15 amino acids. CDR3 residues: CSARAWVRGWDGYTF.

The gene calls are TRBV7-8 and TRBJ1-5; TCRdb's assignment of TRBD1 cannot be checked, as there is no DNA. CDR1 SGHVS and CDR2 FQNEAQ come from the germline V gene. The CDR3 runs 13 residues. CDR3: CASSPQVNQPQHF.

This chain joins TRBV20-1 and TRBJ1-1; TCRdb's assignment of TRBD1 cannot be checked, as there is no DNA. Germline V gene lookup returns CDR1 DFQATT and CDR2 SNEGSKA (reference sequence). The CDR3 contains 13 residues. CDR3: CSAPVPGGTEAFF.

This chain connects TRBV10-3 to TRBJ2-7. This CDR3 comprises 15 residues. In germline, CDR1 is ENHRY, CDR2 SYGVKD. The CDR3: CAISAGATVSYEQYF.

This chain's CDR3 is CASRNWGDEQYF. The chain carries TRBV6-5 and TRBJ2-7; TCRdb's assignment of TRBD1 cannot be checked, as there is no DNA. CDR3 length: 12 residues. CDR1 and CDR2 from the germline V gene are MNHEY and SVGAGI.

The chain has TRBV3-1 and TRBJ1-2. The germline V gene has CDR1 LGHDT and CDR2 YNNKEL (reference sequence). This CDR3 has 15 amino acids. Here the CDR3 reads CASSQLDRQSYGYTF.

The chain employs TRBV20-1 and TRBJ2-7. This CDR3 has 13 amino acids. The V gene's germline CDR1 is DFQATT and CDR2 SNEGSKA (reference sequence). Here the CDR3 reads CSARYTKAYEQYF.

This sequence joins TRBV7-8 and TRBJ2-7; without DNA, the TCRdb call of TRBD1 cannot be checked. The CDR3 consists of 17 residues. CDR1 and CDR2 (germline): SGHVS, FQNEAQ. The CDR3 here is CASSFARDRGRGYEQYF.

This sequence joins TRBV12-3 or TRBV12-4 and TRBJ2-1; the TRBD1 assignment by TCRdb is unverifiable without DNA. The length of the CDR3 is 15 residues. The CDR3 is CASSLVSGSYNEQFF.

The J gene is TRBJ2-7, the V gene TRBV12-2; TCRdb's D call, TRBD2, is unchecked because there is no DNA. TRBV12-2 is termed a pseudogene. The CDR3 has 15 residues. The CDR3 is CASRLGGLKSYEQYF.

This chain links TRBV7-9 with TRBJ2-7; TCRdb's D call of TRBD1 is untestable without DNA. CDR1 and CDR2 (germline): SEHNR, FQNEAQ (reference sequence). CDR3 length: 14 residues. CDR3 region: CASSSPTEAYEQYF. The full variable domain, completed using reference TRBV7-9 and TRBJ2-7, is DTGVSQNPRHKITKRGQNVTFRCDPISEHNRLYWYRQTLGQGPEFLTYFQNEAQLEKSRLLSDRFSAERPKGSFSTLEIQRTEQGDSAMYLCASSSPTEAYEQYFGPGTRLTVT.